Sequencing of this T cell receptor beta chain was carried out in a study of immune evolution from preneoplasia to lung adenocarcinoma. Patient tissue came from resections in Japan or China, 2014–2017. Histologic diagnosis was independently verified by two lung pathologists. The protocol was immunoSEQ multiplex PCR, while the TCRdb copy is restricted to in-frame clones and leaves out a portion. The sample records 4,000 to 5,500 clones, 65% to 80% being singletons. To note about this clone: What it binds is not known.

Study-wide results and limits: Normal lung had highest clonality; later lesions appeared denser, more diverse. From normal lung to invasive adenocarcinoma, top clone frequencies appeared to decrease.

The TCR was taken from a donor aged 70 or older with lung adenocarcinoma. The sample comprised FFPE adjacent normal lung tissue.

The CDR3 sequence is CSVDRDYGYTF. Written as DNA, the CDR3 is TGCAGCGTTGACAGGGACTATGGCTACACCTTC. V and J are TRBV29-1 and TRBJ1-2; the D gene is possibly TRBD1 (5 bases). With 3 bases removed from V and 3 bases from J, the gap between germline ends came to 5 bases. Germline V gives CDR1 SQVTM, CDR2 ANQGSEA. This CDR3 has 11 residues.